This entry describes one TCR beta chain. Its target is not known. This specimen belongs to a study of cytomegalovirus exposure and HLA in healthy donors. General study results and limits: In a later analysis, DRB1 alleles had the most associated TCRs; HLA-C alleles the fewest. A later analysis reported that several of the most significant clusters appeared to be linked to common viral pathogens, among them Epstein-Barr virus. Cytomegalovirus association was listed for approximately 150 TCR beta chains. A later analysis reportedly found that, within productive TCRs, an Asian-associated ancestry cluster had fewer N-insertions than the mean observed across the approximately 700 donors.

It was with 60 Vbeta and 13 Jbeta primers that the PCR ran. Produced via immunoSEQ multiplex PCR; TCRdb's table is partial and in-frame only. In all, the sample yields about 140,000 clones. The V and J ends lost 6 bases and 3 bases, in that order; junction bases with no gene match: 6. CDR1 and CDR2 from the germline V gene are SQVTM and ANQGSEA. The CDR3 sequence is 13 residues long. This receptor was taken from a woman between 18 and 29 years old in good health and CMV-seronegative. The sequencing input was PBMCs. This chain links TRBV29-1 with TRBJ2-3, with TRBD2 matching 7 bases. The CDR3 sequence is CSVAGRVTDTQYF. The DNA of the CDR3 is TGCAGCGTAGCGGGGAGAGTAACAGATACGCAGTATTTT.